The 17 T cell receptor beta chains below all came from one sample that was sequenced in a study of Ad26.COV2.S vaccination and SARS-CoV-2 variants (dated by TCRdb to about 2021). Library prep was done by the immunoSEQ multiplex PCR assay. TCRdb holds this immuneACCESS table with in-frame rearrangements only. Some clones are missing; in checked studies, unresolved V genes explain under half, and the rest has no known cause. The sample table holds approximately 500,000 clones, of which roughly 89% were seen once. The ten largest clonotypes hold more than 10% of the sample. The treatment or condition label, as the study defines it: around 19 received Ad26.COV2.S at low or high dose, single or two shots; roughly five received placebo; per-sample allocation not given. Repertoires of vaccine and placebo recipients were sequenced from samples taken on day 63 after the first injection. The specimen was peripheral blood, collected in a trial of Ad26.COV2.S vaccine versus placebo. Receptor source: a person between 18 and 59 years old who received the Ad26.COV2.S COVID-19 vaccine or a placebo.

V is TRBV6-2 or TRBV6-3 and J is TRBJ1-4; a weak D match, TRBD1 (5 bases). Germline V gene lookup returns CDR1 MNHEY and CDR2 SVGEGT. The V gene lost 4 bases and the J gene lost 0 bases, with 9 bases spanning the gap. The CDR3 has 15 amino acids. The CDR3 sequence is CASSSGDATNEKLFF. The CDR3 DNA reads TGTGCCAGCAGTTCCGGGGACGCAACTAATGAAAAACTGTTTTTT.

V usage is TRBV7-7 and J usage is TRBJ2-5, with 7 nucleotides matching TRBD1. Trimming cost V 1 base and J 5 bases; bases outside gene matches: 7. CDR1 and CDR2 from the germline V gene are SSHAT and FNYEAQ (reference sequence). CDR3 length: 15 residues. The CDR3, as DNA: TGTGCCAGCAGCTTAGACAGGGGATCAGTGGAGACCCAGTACTTC. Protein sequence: CASSLDRGSVETQYF.

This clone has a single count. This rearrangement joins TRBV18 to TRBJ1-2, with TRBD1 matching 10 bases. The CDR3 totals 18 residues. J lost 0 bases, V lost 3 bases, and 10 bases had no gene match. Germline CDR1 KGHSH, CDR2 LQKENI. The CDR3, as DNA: TGTGCCAGCTCACCGACCCGACAGGGGGCGGGGTCTAACTATGGCTACACCTTC. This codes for CASSPTRQGAGSNYGYTF. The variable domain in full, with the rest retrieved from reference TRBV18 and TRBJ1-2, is NAGVMQNPRHLVRRRGQEARLRCSPMKGHSHVYWYRQLPEEGLKFMVYLQKENIIDESGMPKERFSAEFPKEGPSILRIQQVVRGDSAAYFCASSPTRQGAGSNYGYTFGSGTRLTVV.

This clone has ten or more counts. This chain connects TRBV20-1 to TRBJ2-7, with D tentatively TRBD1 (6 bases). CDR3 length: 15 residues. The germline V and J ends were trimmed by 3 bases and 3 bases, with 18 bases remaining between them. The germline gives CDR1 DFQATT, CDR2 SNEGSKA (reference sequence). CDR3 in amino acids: CSASAPSGTFYEQYF. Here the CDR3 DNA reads TGCAGTGCTAGTGCCCCCTCCGGGACATTCTACGAGCAGTACTTC.

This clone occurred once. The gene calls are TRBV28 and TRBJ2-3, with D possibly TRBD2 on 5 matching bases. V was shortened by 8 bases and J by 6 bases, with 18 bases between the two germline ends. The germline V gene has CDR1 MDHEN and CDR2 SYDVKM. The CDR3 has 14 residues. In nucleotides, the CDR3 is TGTGCCAGCCCCCCCTCCTTAGCGTCGGATACGCAGTATTTT. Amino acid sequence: CASPPSLASDTQYF.

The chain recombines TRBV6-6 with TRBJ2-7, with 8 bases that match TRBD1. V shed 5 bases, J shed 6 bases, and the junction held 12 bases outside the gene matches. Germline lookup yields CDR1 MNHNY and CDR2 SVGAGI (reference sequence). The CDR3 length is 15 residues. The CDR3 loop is CASSPIQGVPGEQYF. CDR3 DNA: TGTGCCAGCAGTCCGATACAGGGGGTCCCCGGCGAGCAGTACTTC.

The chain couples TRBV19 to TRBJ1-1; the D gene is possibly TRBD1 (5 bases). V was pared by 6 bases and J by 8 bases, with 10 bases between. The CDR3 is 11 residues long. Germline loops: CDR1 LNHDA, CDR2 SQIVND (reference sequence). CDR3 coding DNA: TGTGCCAGTAGGATTGCAGGGGAAGCTTTCTTT. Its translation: CASRIAGEAFF.

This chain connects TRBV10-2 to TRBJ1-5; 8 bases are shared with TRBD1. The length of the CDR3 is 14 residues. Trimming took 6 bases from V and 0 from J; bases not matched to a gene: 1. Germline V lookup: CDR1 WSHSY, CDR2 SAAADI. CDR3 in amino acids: CASRDRDSNQPQHF. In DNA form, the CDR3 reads TGCGCCAGCAGGGACAGGGATAGCAATCAGCCCCAGCATTTT.

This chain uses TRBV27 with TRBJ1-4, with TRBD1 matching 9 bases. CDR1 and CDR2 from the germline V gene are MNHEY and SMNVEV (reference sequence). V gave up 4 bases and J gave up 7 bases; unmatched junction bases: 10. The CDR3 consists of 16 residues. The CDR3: CASSSSTGGVFEKLFF. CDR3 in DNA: TGTGCCAGCAGTTCCTCAACAGGGGGCGTATTTGAAAAACTGTTTTTT. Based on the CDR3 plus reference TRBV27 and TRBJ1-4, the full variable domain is EAQVTQNPRYLITVTGKKLTVTCSQNMNHEYMSWYRQDPGLGLRQIYYSMNVEVTDKGDVPEGYKVSRKEKRNFPLILESPSPNQTSLYFCASSSSTGGVFEKLFFGSGTQLSVL.

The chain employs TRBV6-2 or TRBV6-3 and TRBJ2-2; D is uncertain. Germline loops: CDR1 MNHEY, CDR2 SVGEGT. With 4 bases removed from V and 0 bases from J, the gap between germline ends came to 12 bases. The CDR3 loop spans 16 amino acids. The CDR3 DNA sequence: TGTGCCAGCAGTTGTCTCGGCTGTGCGAACACCGGGGAGCTGTTTTTT. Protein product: CASSCLGCANTGELFF.

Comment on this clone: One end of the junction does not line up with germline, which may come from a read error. CDR3 nucleotide sequence: TGTGCGAGCACCCCAGCGGGAGGGCCTAGAGAGCAGTTCTTC. As protein: CASTPAGGPREQFF. This chain uses TRBV25-1 with TRBJ2-1, with TRBD2 identical over 10 bases. CDR3 length: 14 amino acids. Germline V gene data show CDR1 as MGHDK and CDR2 as SYGVNS.

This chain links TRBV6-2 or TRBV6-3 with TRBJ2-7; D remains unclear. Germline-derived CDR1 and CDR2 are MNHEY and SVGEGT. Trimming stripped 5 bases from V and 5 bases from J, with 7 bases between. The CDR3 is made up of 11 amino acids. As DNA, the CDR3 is TGTGCCAGCAGTCGGGCTGACGAGCAGTACTTC. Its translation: CASSRADEQYF.

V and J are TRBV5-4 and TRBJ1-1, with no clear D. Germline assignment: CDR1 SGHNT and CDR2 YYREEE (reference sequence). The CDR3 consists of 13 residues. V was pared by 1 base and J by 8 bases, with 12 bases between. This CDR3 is CASSLYRRNEAFF. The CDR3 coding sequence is TGTGCCAGCAGCTTGTACCGCCGAAACGAAGCTTTCTTT.

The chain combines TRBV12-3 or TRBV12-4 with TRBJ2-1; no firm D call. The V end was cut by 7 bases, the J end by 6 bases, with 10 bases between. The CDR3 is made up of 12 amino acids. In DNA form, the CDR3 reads TGTGCCAGCACTACGAGTGCCAATGAGCAGTTCTTC. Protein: CASTTSANEQFF.

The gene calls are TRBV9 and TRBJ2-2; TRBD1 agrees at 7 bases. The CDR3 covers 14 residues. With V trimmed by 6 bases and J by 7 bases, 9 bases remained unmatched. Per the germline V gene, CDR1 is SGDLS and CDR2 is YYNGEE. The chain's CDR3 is CASTPTTGNGELFF. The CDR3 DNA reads TGTGCCAGCACACCAACGACAGGGAACGGGGAGCTGTTTTTT.

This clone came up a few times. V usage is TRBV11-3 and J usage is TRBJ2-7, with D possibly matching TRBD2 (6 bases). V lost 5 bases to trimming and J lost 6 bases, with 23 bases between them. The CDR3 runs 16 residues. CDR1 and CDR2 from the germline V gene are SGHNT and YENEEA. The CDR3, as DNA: TGTGCCAGCAGCCCGCTACCCGGGACTCCTTTTACCGAGCAGTACTTC. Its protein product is CASSPLPGTPFTEQYF.

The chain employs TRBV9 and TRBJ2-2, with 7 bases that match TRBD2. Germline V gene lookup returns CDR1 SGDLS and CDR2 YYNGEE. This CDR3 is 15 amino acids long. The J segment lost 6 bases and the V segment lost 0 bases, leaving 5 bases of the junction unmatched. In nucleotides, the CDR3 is TGTGCCAGCAGCGTAGCGGCGGGAGCGGCCGGGGAGCTGTTTTTT. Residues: CASSVAAGAAGELFF. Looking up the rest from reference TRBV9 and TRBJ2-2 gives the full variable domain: DSGVTQTPKHLITATGQRVTLRCSPRSGDLSVYWYQQSLDQGLQFLIQYYNGEERAKGNILERFSAQQFPDLHSELNLSSLELGDSALYFCASSVAAGAAGELFFGEGSRLTVL.